The 9 T cell receptor beta chains in this list originate from one sample, sequenced in a study of spatial heterogeneity in lung cancer (dated by TCRdb to the late 2010s). The library was prepared using 5' RACE. Sequenced using a NextSeq 500. TCRdb applied fastp at Q25 and MiXCR to the public reads, then kept only in-frame beta chains. Each record represents a unique CDR3 protein, reported with the most common genes and DNA among its rows. The table for this sample lists 95,000 to 130,000 distinct CDR3 sequences; over 9% of them were counted only once. Of the sample, approximately 16% falls within the top ten clones. The time point label of this sample denotes: blood at routine non-recurrence follow-up after resection. Without any cell sorting, TCR sequencing was performed on whole RNA extracted either from tumor and nontumor lung tissue or from cryopreserved PBMC samples. Specimen: PBMCs, collected at follow-up. Receptor source: a male donor with early-stage non-small cell lung cancer.

This clonotype was picked up a small number of times. This chain connects TRBV6-2 or TRBV6-3 to TRBJ1-2; D unresolved. CDR3 size: 15 residues. CDR1 and CDR2 (germline): MNHEY, SVGEGT. Trimming pared 0 bases from V and 8 bases from J, leaving 16 bases between. This chain's CDR3 is CASSYSMAPIGGYTF. The CDR3, as DNA: TGTGCCAGCAGTTACTCGATGGCCCCCATCGGCGGCTACACCTTC.

The V gene is TRBV12-3 or TRBV12-4, the J gene TRBJ2-1; 8 bases match TRBD2. The CDR3 extends over 14 amino acids. The V gene end was trimmed by 3 bases and the J gene end by 7 bases; junction bases not matched to a gene: 5. The DNA for the CDR3 is TGTGCCAGCAGTTTGTCGGGGGGGCGAAATGAGCAGTTCTTC. This translates into CASSLSGGRNEQFF.

The sample holds a few counts of this clonotype. V and J are TRBV20-1 and TRBJ1-5, with D uncertain. V lost 2 bases and J 3 bases, leaving 8 bases between the germline ends. This CDR3 is 13 amino acids long. CDR1 and CDR2 (germline): DFQATT, SNEGSKA (reference sequence). The CDR3 DNA follows: TGCAGTGCTAGAAAGACCACCAATCAGCCCCAGCATTTT. Translating gives CSARKTTNQPQHF.

This clonotype was seen a handful of times. The V and J genes are TRBV20-1 and TRBJ2-1; D call uncertain. Germline V gene lookup returns CDR1 DFQATT and CDR2 SNEGSKA (reference sequence). The length of the CDR3 is 14 residues. V was cut by 5 bases and J by 4 bases, with 15 bases left in between. The DNA of the CDR3 is TGCAGTGCTCGTTTCCATGAGATTTACAATGAGCAGTTCTTC. Translating gives CSARFHEIYNEQFF.

This chain joins TRBV12-3 or TRBV12-4 and TRBJ1-5; the match to TRBD1 covers 8 bases. This CDR3 has 15 residues. V was clipped by 6 bases and J by 6 bases; unmatched bases: 10. The CDR3 sequence is CASSLQGASSQPQHF. CDR3 in DNA: TGTGCCAGCAGCCTTCAGGGGGCGAGTAGTCAGCCCCAGCATTTT.

The chain couples TRBV7-2 to TRBJ1-1; D is undetermined. The CDR3 extends over 13 amino acids. The germline V gene encodes CDR1 SGHTA and CDR2 FQGNSA. V dropped 1 base and J dropped 7 bases, with 10 bases sitting between them. DNA of the CDR3: TGTGCCAGCAGCTTAGATCGGCAGGTTGAAGCTTTCTTT. Encoded protein: CASSLDRQVEAFF.

This clonotype was seen only a few times. The chain is built from TRBV10-3 and TRBJ2-2, with a tentative D call TRBD1 (7 bases). Germline assignment: CDR1 ENHRY and CDR2 SYGVKD. This CDR3 is 13 amino acids long. Trimming removed 11 bases from V and 5 bases from J, with 15 bases in between. Written as DNA, the CDR3 is TGTGCCTCTCGGGCAGGGGGGACCGGGGAGCTGTTTTTT. Translated: CASRAGGTGELFF.

A remark on this clonotype: Possible read error: a much larger clone is one base away. This sequence joins TRBV19 and TRBJ1-4, with D unclear. The CDR3 runs 14 residues. Trimming removed 0 bases from V and 8 bases from J, with 10 bases in between. CDR1 is LNHDA and CDR2 is SQIVND in the germline V gene (reference sequence). The CDR3 is CASSIDPQREKLFF. The CDR3 nucleotides read TGTGCCAGTAGTATAGATCCACAGAGAGAAAAACTGTTTTTT.

This clonotype appeared a few times. This rearrangement joins TRBV10-3 to TRBJ2-7; TRBD1 matches 7 bases. Looked up from germline, CDR1 is ENHRY and CDR2 is SYGVKD. The V and J ends lost 6 bases and 1 base, in that order; junction bases with no gene match: 9. The CDR3 consists of 15 residues. CDR3 bases: TGTGCCATCAGCCCCCGAGACAGGGATTCCTACGAGCAGTACTTC. This codes for CAISPRDRDSYEQYF.